Listed below are T cell receptor beta chains from one sample, sequenced in a study of blood T cell repertoires in COVID-19. Assay: immunoSEQ multiplex PCR; the TCRdb copy retains only in-frame clones and omits some. The data contain roughly 200,000 clones, more than 75% of them singletons. Material: peripheral blood. Receptors originate from a person between 65 and 79 years old with COVID-19, enrolled during active disease. Both conserved end residues are part of each CDR3. Each record gives: D gene, clone size, V gene, J gene, CDR3 DNA, CDR3 protein. The D gene is left open where the match is weak. Size is omitted from some rows. Given values are once, few, many or a class for expanded clones.

D gene: TRBD1; clone size: few; V gene: TRBV15; J gene: TRBJ1-2; CDR3 DNA: TGTGCCACCAGCCCCGACAGGGTAGGATATGGCTACACCTTC; CDR3 protein: CATSPDRVGYGYTF
D gene: -; clone size: -; V gene: TRBV7-3; J gene: TRBJ1-2; CDR3 DNA: TGTGCCAGCAGCTTAAGAACGGGGAGGGTCCAGAACTATGGCTACACCTTC; CDR3 protein: CASSLRTGRVQNYGYTF
D gene: -; clone size: few; V gene: TRBV10-3; J gene: TRBJ2-5; CDR3 DNA: TGTGCCATCAGTGCTTTCAGGGGAGGGGAAGAGACCCAGTACTTC; CDR3 protein: CAISAFRGGEETQYF
D gene: -; clone size: -; V gene: TRBV27; J gene: TRBJ1-2; CDR3 DNA: TGTGCCAGCAGTTCCCAGGCAGGTGGCTACACCTTC; CDR3 protein: CASSSQAGGYTF
D gene: TRBD1; clone size: -; V gene: TRBV6-5; J gene: TRBJ2-1; CDR3 DNA: TGTGCCAGCAGTTGGGCCGGGACAGGGGTCCGAAATGAGCAGTTCTTC; CDR3 protein: CASSWAGTGVRNEQFF
D gene: -; clone size: -; V gene: TRBV5-5; J gene: TRBJ1-1; CDR3 DNA: TGTGCCAGCAGCGATAATGAGGAAGCTTTCTTT; CDR3 protein: CASSDNEEAFF
D gene: -; clone size: -; V gene: TRBV7-2; J gene: TRBJ2-7; CDR3 DNA: TGTGCCAGCAGCTTAGAGAGGGAAATGTTATCGGCCGAGCAGTACTTC; CDR3 protein: CASSLEREMLSAEQYF
D gene: -; clone size: -; V gene: TRBV6-2/TRBV6-3; J gene: TRBJ2-7; CDR3 DNA: TGTGCCAGCAGTTACTCGCAGCGAGGGCAGTACTTC; CDR3 protein: CASSYSQRGQYF
D gene: TRBD1; clone size: once; V gene: TRBV6-6; J gene: TRBJ1-2; CDR3 DNA: TGTGCCACCCTCAATTACAGGGGTGGCTACACCTTC; CDR3 protein: CATLNYRGGYTF
D gene: -; clone size: few; V gene: TRBV12-3/TRBV12-4; J gene: TRBJ1-1; CDR3 DNA: TGTGCCAGCAGTTTCCTAGGCCTCGAAGCTTTCTTT; CDR3 protein: CASSFLGLEAFF
D gene: -; clone size: -; V gene: TRBV7-2; J gene: TRBJ2-7; CDR3 DNA: TGTGCCAGCAGCTCAGGGGTCGCAGGAAACTACGAGCAGTACTTC; CDR3 protein: CASSSGVAGNYEQYF
D gene: TRBD2; clone size: -; V gene: TRBV7-2; J gene: TRBJ2-7; CDR3 DNA: TGTGCCAGCAGCTTGCGGGGAGGGCCGAGAGAGCAGTACTTC; CDR3 protein: CASSLRGGPREQYF
D gene: -; clone size: once; V gene: TRBV6-5; J gene: TRBJ1-6; CDR3 DNA: TGTGCCAGCAGTAGCGGACAGAATTCACCCCTCCACTTT; CDR3 protein: CASSSGQNSPLHF
D gene: -; clone size: -; V gene: TRBV5-1; J gene: TRBJ1-4; CDR3 DNA: TGCGCCAGCAGCACCGGGACAATTGCAACTAATGAAAAACTGTTTTTT; CDR3 protein: CASSTGTIATNEKLFF
D gene: TRBD1; clone size: -; V gene: TRBV5-4; J gene: TRBJ2-6; CDR3 DNA: TGTGCCAGCAGCTTGGGACAGGGAGTCTCTGGGGCCAACGTCCTGACTTTC; CDR3 protein: CASSLGQGVSGANVLTF
D gene: -; clone size: -; V gene: TRBV19; J gene: TRBJ1-4; CDR3 DNA: TGTGCCAGTAGTGTGTCAGGCTCTAATGAAAAGCTGTTTTTT; CDR3 protein: CASSVSGSNEKLFF
D gene: TRBD1; clone size: -; V gene: TRBV10-3; J gene: TRBJ1-2; CDR3 DNA: TGTGCCATCAGTGAGTCGACAGGGCGCTATGGCTACACCTTC; CDR3 protein: CAISESTGRYGYTF
D gene: -; clone size: -; V gene: TRBV28; J gene: TRBJ1-2; CDR3 DNA: TGTGCCAGCAGTTTAGGGCAGAACTATGGCTACACCTTC; CDR3 protein: CASSLGQNYGYTF
D gene: TRBD2; clone size: -; V gene: TRBV29-1; J gene: TRBJ2-7; CDR3 DNA: TGCAGCGTGTACCTAGCGGGGCGGGAGCAGTACTTC; CDR3 protein: CSVYLAGREQYF
D gene: -; clone size: -; V gene: TRBV6-1; J gene: TRBJ1-2; CDR3 DNA: TGTGCCAGCAGTGATCGGGACACCACCTTTCTTAACTATGGCTACACCTTC; CDR3 protein: CASSDRDTTFLNYGYTF
D gene: -; clone size: -; V gene: TRBV3-1/TRBV3-2; J gene: TRBJ1-2; CDR3 DNA: TGTGCCAGCAGCCATGAGACGGCAGGTAACTATGGCTACACCTTC; CDR3 protein: CASSHETAGNYGYTF
D gene: -; clone size: few; V gene: TRBV18; J gene: TRBJ2-1; CDR3 DNA: TGTGCCAGCTCACCACGGGACTCCGATTCCAATGAGCAGTTCTTC; CDR3 protein: CASSPRDSDSNEQFF
D gene: -; clone size: -; V gene: TRBV7-3; J gene: TRBJ1-1; CDR3 DNA: TGTGCCAGCAGCTTATCTCCAGGGTCTAAGAACACTGAAGCTTTCTTT; CDR3 protein: CASSLSPGSKNTEAFF
D gene: -; clone size: -; V gene: TRBV28; J gene: TRBJ2-1; CDR3 DNA: TGTGCCAGCAGTTCCCTATTAAGGGGGAGAAAGCGGAGCTACAATGAGCAGTTCTTC; CDR3 protein: CASSSLLRGRKRSYNEQFF
D gene: -; clone size: -; V gene: TRBV19; J gene: TRBJ1-1; CDR3 DNA: TGTGCCAGTAGTATTTTCGGACAGCCGGACCCGAACACTGAAGCTTTCTTT; CDR3 protein: CASSIFGQPDPNTEAFF
D gene: -; clone size: -; V gene: TRBV19; J gene: TRBJ1-6; CDR3 DNA: TGTGCCAGTATTTCCGGTGCCTATAATTCACCCCTCCACTTT; CDR3 protein: CASISGAYNSPLHF
D gene: TRBD2; clone size: -; V gene: TRBV7-2; J gene: TRBJ2-1; CDR3 DNA: TGTGCCAGCAGCGGGGGACTAGCGGGAGTAGGCCCCTACAATGAGCAGTTCTTC; CDR3 protein: CASSGGLAGVGPYNEQFF
D gene: TRBD1; clone size: -; V gene: TRBV28; J gene: TRBJ2-7; CDR3 DNA: TGTGCCAGCAGACCATGGGGTGCCGTGACAGGGTCCAACGAGCAGTACTTC; CDR3 protein: CASRPWGAVTGSNEQYF
D gene: -; clone size: -; V gene: TRBV3-1/TRBV3-2; J gene: TRBJ1-2; CDR3 DNA: TGTGCCAGCAGCCAGGACCAGAGGGTCGGTGGCTACACCTTC; CDR3 protein: CASSQDQRVGGYTF
D gene: TRBD1; clone size: -; V gene: TRBV5-5; J gene: TRBJ1-1; CDR3 DNA: TGTGCCAGCAGCTTGGGGGACAGGGACTTGGCTGAAGCTTTCTTT; CDR3 protein: CASSLGDRDLAEAFF
D gene: -; clone size: -; V gene: TRBV3-1/TRBV3-2; J gene: TRBJ2-7; CDR3 DNA: TGTGCCAGCACTCGGGGTAGCGACTACGAGCAGTACTTC; CDR3 protein: CASTRGSDYEQYF
D gene: -; clone size: -; V gene: TRBV3-1/TRBV3-2; J gene: TRBJ1-5; CDR3 DNA: TGTGCCAGCAGCCAAGGAGGGCCCCAGCATTTT; CDR3 protein: CASSQGGPQHF
D gene: TRBD1; clone size: -; V gene: TRBV3-1/TRBV3-2; J gene: TRBJ1-2; CDR3 DNA: TGTGCCAGCAGCCAAGCGTCAGGGGGCAGCTATGGCTACACCTTC; CDR3 protein: CASSQASGGSYGYTF
D gene: -; clone size: -; V gene: TRBV4-2; J gene: TRBJ1-1; CDR3 DNA: TGTGCCAGCAGCCAAGGTGCAGGGTTGAACACTGAAGCTTTCTTT; CDR3 protein: CASSQGAGLNTEAFF
D gene: TRBD1; clone size: once; V gene: TRBV5-8; J gene: TRBJ2-3; CDR3 DNA: TGTGCCAGCAGCTTGGGCCAGGGGGATGGTACGCAGTATTTT; CDR3 protein: CASSLGQGDGTQYF
D gene: -; clone size: -; V gene: TRBV28; J gene: TRBJ2-1; CDR3 DNA: TGTGCCAGCAGACCGGGAGCCACCGGAAATGAGCAGTTCTTC; CDR3 protein: CASRPGATGNEQFF
D gene: -; clone size: -; V gene: TRBV5-1; J gene: TRBJ2-1; CDR3 DNA: TGCGCCAGCAGCTCCCGGTATGAGCAGTTCTTC; CDR3 protein: CASSSRYEQFF
D gene: TRBD1; clone size: few; V gene: TRBV9; J gene: TRBJ1-3; CDR3 DNA: TGTGCCAGCAGCGTAGGTATTTGGACAGGGGAAGGAAACACCATATATTTT; CDR3 protein: CASSVGIWTGEGNTIYF
D gene: TRBD1; clone size: few; V gene: TRBV29-1; J gene: TRBJ1-2; CDR3 DNA: TGCAGCGTAGTCCGGACAGGGGGCTATGGCTACACCTTC; CDR3 protein: CSVVRTGGYGYTF
D gene: -; clone size: -; V gene: TRBV11-3; J gene: TRBJ2-1; CDR3 DNA: TGTGCCAGCAGCCGCGGACGGGGTGGTCAGATGTTCTTC; CDR3 protein: CASSRGRGGQMFF
D gene: -; clone size: once; V gene: TRBV2; J gene: TRBJ2-2; CDR3 DNA: TGTGCCAGCAGTGAAAGGACAGACTACACCGGGGAGCTGTTTTTT; CDR3 protein: CASSERTDYTGELFF
D gene: -; clone size: -; V gene: TRBV4-3; J gene: TRBJ2-5; CDR3 DNA: TGCGCCAGCTCCCGGGACTACCAAGAGACCCAGTACTTC; CDR3 protein: CASSRDYQETQYF
D gene: TRBD1; clone size: -; V gene: TRBV7-3; J gene: TRBJ1-6; CDR3 DNA: TGTGCCAGCAGCTTATCCGGACAGGGGGCAGGATCACCCCTCCACTTT; CDR3 protein: CASSLSGQGAGSPLHF
D gene: TRBD1; clone size: -; V gene: TRBV2; J gene: TRBJ2-7; CDR3 DNA: TGTGCCAGCAGCGGGGACAGAGGAGCTGCTAGCGAGCAGTACTTC; CDR3 protein: CASSGDRGAASEQYF
D gene: TRBD2; clone size: -; V gene: TRBV7-2; J gene: TRBJ2-3; CDR3 DNA: TGTGCCAGCAGCTCCCCGACTAGCACCCCCGGTACGCAGTATTTT; CDR3 protein: CASSSPTSTPGTQYF
D gene: TRBD1; clone size: -; V gene: TRBV7-2; J gene: TRBJ1-4; CDR3 DNA: TGTGCCAGCAGCTTGACCCCCGGGACAGGGACATCGGAACTGTTTTTT; CDR3 protein: CASSLTPGTGTSELFF
D gene: -; clone size: -; V gene: TRBV19; J gene: TRBJ2-1; CDR3 DNA: TGTGCCAGTAGTAAAAAGGGGGGTGGGGGGGCCTCCTACAATGAGCAGTTCTTC; CDR3 protein: CASSKKGGGGASYNEQFF
D gene: -; clone size: -; V gene: TRBV18; J gene: TRBJ2-3; CDR3 DNA: TGTGCCAGCTCGGCCGCTGTAGATACGCAGTATTTT; CDR3 protein: CASSAAVDTQYF
D gene: TRBD1; clone size: -; V gene: TRBV6-1; J gene: TRBJ1-1; CDR3 DNA: TGTGCCAGCAGTGAACTCGGCTTAGGACAGGGACGGACTGAAGCTTTCTTT; CDR3 protein: CASSELGLGQGRTEAFF
D gene: -; clone size: -; V gene: TRBV7-2; J gene: TRBJ2-2; CDR3 DNA: TGTGCCAGCAGCTACAGTCGGCGCGGGCAGACCGGGGAGCTGTTTTTT; CDR3 protein: CASSYSRRGQTGELFF
D gene: TRBD2; clone size: -; V gene: TRBV5-1; J gene: TRBJ2-3; CDR3 DNA: TGCGCCAGCAGCTTGGACGGGGGGACCACAGATACGCAGTATTTT; CDR3 protein: CASSLDGGTTDTQYF
D gene: TRBD2; clone size: -; V gene: TRBV5-1; J gene: TRBJ2-7; CDR3 DNA: TGCGCCAGCAGCTTGGATCTGACTAGCGGAGCCGAGCAGTACTTC; CDR3 protein: CASSLDLTSGAEQYF
D gene: -; clone size: -; V gene: TRBV7-8; J gene: TRBJ1-2; CDR3 DNA: TGTGCCAGCAGCCGAGTACTGAGCTATGGCTACACCTTC; CDR3 protein: CASSRVLSYGYTF
D gene: TRBD1; clone size: -; V gene: TRBV6-5; J gene: TRBJ1-6; CDR3 DNA: TGTGCCACCTGGAGACAGGGCGGCTCACCCCTCCACTTT; CDR3 protein: CATWRQGGSPLHF
D gene: -; clone size: -; V gene: TRBV3-1/TRBV3-2; J gene: TRBJ2-4; CDR3 DNA: TGTGCCAGCAGCCAAGGGGGAGGTGGAAACATTCAGTACTTC; CDR3 protein: CASSQGGGGNIQYF
D gene: TRBD1; clone size: -; V gene: TRBV9; J gene: TRBJ1-3; CDR3 DNA: TGTGCCAGCAGCGCGGGGACAGTCCCTGGAAACACCATATATTTT; CDR3 protein: CASSAGTVPGNTIYF